This T cell receptor (beta chain) was sequenced for a study of T cell repertoires in cytomegalovirus infection. Across the study: Matching HLA type, along with CMV infection, was indicated by public TCR beta signatures.

TCRdb reprocessed the reads via MiXCR and lists one record per CDR3 protein. The sample records about 500,000 distinct CDR3 sequences, around a third being singletons. V gave up 3 bases and J gave up 9 bases; unmatched junction bases: 4. This CDR3 spans 14 amino acids. The germline gives CDR1 SEHNR, CDR2 FQNEAQ (reference sequence). Points on this clonotype: Its specificity is unknown.

Specimen: cultured PBMCs, collected from culture after CMV antigen stimulation. The clonotype was recovered from a human donor in good health (CMV status not recorded). Some clones in this sample may be carry-over from other donors' samples. This rearrangement joins TRBV7-9 to TRBJ2-1; 11 bases map to TRBD2. The CDR3 coding sequence is TGTGCCAGCAGCTTTAGCGGGGGGGTTCCTGAGCAGTTCTTC. It translates to CASSFSGGVPEQFF.